Below, 32 T cell receptor beta chains from the same sample are listed, as sequenced in a study of blood T cell repertoires in COVID-19. Using immunoSEQ multiplex PCR, the repertoire was profiled, and TCRdb retains in-frame clones only, with some absent. The table lists about 230,000 clones, around four fifths of them singletons. Sample: peripheral blood. These receptors all come from a man aged 35 to 55 with acute or convalescent COVID-19.

This clone was counted a few times. This chain joins TRBV18 and TRBJ1-2; TRBD1 aligns across 10 bases. The germline V gene has CDR1 KGHSH and CDR2 LQKENI. V lost 3 bases and J lost 2; bases outside the gene matches: 3. This CDR3 has 15 amino acids. CDR3: CASSPGQGTNYGYTF. DNA of the CDR3: TGTGCCAGCTCACCGGGACAGGGGACAAACTATGGCTACACCTTC.

The CDR3 here is CASSQEDRAYYGYTF. The CDR3 bases are TGCGCCAGCAGCCAGGAGGACAGGGCTTACTATGGCTACACCTTC. This chain uses TRBV4-3 with TRBJ1-2, with TRBD1 matching over 8 bases. From germline, CDR1 is LGHNA and CDR2 YSLEER. The CDR3 loop spans 15 amino acids. After removal of 3 bases from V and 3 bases from J, the junction contained 6 bases not matched to a gene.

Here the CDR3 reads CTAQANYGYTF. Written as DNA, the CDR3 is TGCACGGCACAGGCTAACTATGGCTACACCTTC. This chain uses TRBV20-1 with TRBJ1-2; D might be TRBD1 (5 bases). The CDR3 is made up of 11 amino acids. Germline CDR1 DFQATT, CDR2 SNEGSKA (reference sequence).

This clone was picked up many times. The chain employs TRBV4-1 and TRBJ2-1; TRBD1 agrees at 7 bases. In germline, CDR1 is MGHRA, CDR2 YSYEKL. V was pared by 5 bases and J by 9 bases, with 10 bases of the junction left unmatched. CDR3 length equals 14 residues. This CDR3 is CASSTIARDSEQFF. CDR3 nucleotides: TGCGCCAGCAGCACGATTGCCAGGGACAGTGAGCAGTTCTTC.

In this sample, this clone turned up a few times. This rearrangement joins TRBV4-1 to TRBJ1-2, with TRBD1 as a possible D gene (6 bases). The CDR3 runs 15 residues. V lost 0 bases, J lost 7 bases, and 15 bases lay in between. Germline CDR1 is MGHRA and CDR2 is YSYEKL. The CDR3 loop reads CASSQDQGLSSGYTF. CDR3 in DNA: TGCGCCAGCAGCCAAGATCAGGGGCTTTCTTCTGGCTACACCTTC.

The V gene is TRBV4-1, the J gene TRBJ1-2; D unclear. This CDR3 is built from 14 residues. Germline CDR1 MGHRA, CDR2 YSYEKL. The V gene lost 1 base and the J gene lost 3 bases, with 9 bases spanning the gap. CDR3 sequence reads: CASSQGYTDYGYTF. For the CDR3, the DNA is TGCGCCAGCAGCCAAGGGTACACAGACTATGGCTACACCTTC.

Note on this clone: A clone one base away is much larger, so this may be a read error. The rearrangement joins TRBV14 to TRBJ1-1; 8 bases are a match to TRBD1. This CDR3 has 14 amino acids. Germline loops: CDR1 SGHDN, CDR2 FVKESK. Unmatched junction bases numbered 5, after V lost 4 bases and J lost 4 bases. The CDR3 DNA follows: TGTGCCAGCAGCCCGGACAGGGAGGGCACTGAAGCTTTCTTT. It encodes CASSPDREGTEAFF. Full variable domain (remainder filled in from reference TRBV14 and TRBJ1-1): EAGVTQFPSHSVIEKGQTVTLRCDPISGHDNLYWYRRVMGKEIKFLLHFVKESKQDESGMPNNRFLAERTGGTYSTLKVQPAELEDSGVYFCASSPDREGTEAFFGQGTRLTVV.

The chain carries TRBV27 and TRBJ1-4; 7 positions agree with TRBD1. This CDR3 spans 15 amino acids. V lost 2 bases to trimming and J lost 7 bases; unmatched junction nucleotides: 7. The V gene's germline CDR1 is MNHEY and CDR2 SMNVEV (reference sequence). CDR3 loop: CASSLSRGHGEKLFF. The CDR3 DNA follows: TGTGCCAGCAGTTTAAGTAGGGGGCATGGTGAAAAACTGTTTTTT. Filled out from reference TRBV27 and TRBJ1-4, the complete variable domain reads EAQVTQNPRYLITVTGKKLTVTCSQNMNHEYMSWYRQDPGLGLRQIYYSMNVEVTDKGDVPEGYKVSRKEKRNFPLILESPSPNQTSLYFCASSLSRGHGEKLFFGSGTQLSVL.

This clone came up a few times. V usage is TRBV10-3 and J usage is TRBJ2-1; maybe TRBD1 (6 bases). The CDR3 spans 13 residues. Trimming took off 8 bases at V and 0 bases at J, with 8 bases between the two ends. CDR1 and CDR2 (germline): ENHRY, SYGVKD. CDR3 nucleotide sequence: TGTGCCATCTGGGACAACTCCTACAATGAGCAGTTCTTC. As protein: CAIWDNSYNEQFF.

This chain connects TRBV9 to TRBJ1-3, with TRBD1 matching 8 bases. There are 15 residues in the CDR3. Germline CDR1 SGDLS, CDR2 YYNGEE. J gave up 3 bases and V 3 bases, and 5 bases lay outside the gene matches. The CDR3: CASSADRGDGNTIYF. CDR3 nucleotide sequence: TGTGCCAGCAGCGCTGACAGGGGAGATGGAAACACCATATATTTT. Using reference TRBV9 and TRBJ1-3 for the parts outside the CDR3, the full variable domain is DSGVTQTPKHLITATGQRVTLRCSPRSGDLSVYWYQQSLDQGLQFLIQYYNGEERAKGNILERFSAQQFPDLHSELNLSSLELGDSALYFCASSADRGDGNTIYFGEGSWLTVV.

This clone was counted a few times. CDR3 coding DNA: TGTGCCTCCTACAGGAAGCCCCTGGGCTACACCTTC. It yields the protein CASYRKPLGYTF. This sequence joins TRBV30 and TRBJ1-2, with D perhaps TRBD1 (5 bases). CDR1 is GTSNPN and CDR2 is SVGIG in the germline V gene (reference sequence). Trimming stripped 7 bases from V and 8 bases from J, with 17 bases between. There are 12 residues in the CDR3.

This clone was picked up a small number of times. The gene calls are TRBV4-1 and TRBJ1-6, with no clear D. The CDR3 extends over 19 amino acids. CDR1 and CDR2 from the germline V gene are MGHRA and YSYEKL. V was trimmed by 0 bases and J by 0 bases, leaving 15 bases between them. The CDR3 protein is CASSQDLAGIDSYNSPLHF. In DNA, the CDR3 is TGCGCCAGCAGCCAAGATCTAGCAGGAATAGACTCCTATAATTCACCCCTCCACTTT.

This clone was observed a handful of times. The chain combines TRBV30 with TRBJ2-1; 9 nucleotides match TRBD1. CDR3 length: 15 amino acids. Germline V gene sequence: CDR1 GTSNPN, CDR2 SVGIG (reference sequence). The junction had 13 bases not matched to a gene; V was cut back by 7 bases and J by 6 bases. The CDR3 nucleotides are TGTGCCTCAACCTTCGGGACAGGGATGAGCAATGAGCAGTTCTTC. Its translation: CASTFGTGMSNEQFF.

V is TRBV9 and J is TRBJ1-1; 11 bases fit TRBD1. The germline V gene encodes CDR1 SGDLS and CDR2 YYNGEE. The CDR3 has 17 amino acids. Trimming took 4 bases from V and 3 from J; bases not matched to a gene: 11. In nucleotides, the CDR3 is TGTGCCAGCAGCACCCCCCTGCCGGGACAGGGGGACACTGAAGCTTTCTTT. It codes for CASSTPLPGQGDTEAFF.

The chain couples TRBV18 to TRBJ2-5, with D tentatively TRBD1 (6 bases). Per germline, CDR1 KGHSH and CDR2 LQKENI. CDR3 length equals 13 residues. Trimming removed 6 bases at V and 5 bases at J, with 13 bases between. The CDR3 protein is CASSRDQGETQYF. The CDR3 nucleotides read TGTGCCAGCTCTCGGGACCAGGGGGAGACCCAGTACTTC. Combining the CDR3 with reference TRBV18 and TRBJ2-5 gives the whole variable domain NAGVMQNPRHLVRRRGQEARLRCSPMKGHSHVYWYRQLPEEGLKFMVYLQKENIIDESGMPKERFSAEFPKEGPSILRIQQVVRGDSAAYFCASSRDQGETQYFGPGTRLLVL.

This CDR3 is CASSNSDYNEQFF. DNA for the CDR3: TGTGCCAGCAGTAATAGCGACTACAATGAGCAGTTCTTC. The V call is TRBV5-4, the J call TRBJ2-1; TRBD2 is a possible D gene (5 bases). In germline, CDR1 is SGHNT, CDR2 YYREEE (reference sequence). CDR3 length: 13 amino acids. Trimming shortened V by 5 bases and J by 3 bases, and 9 bases separated the two germline ends.

V and J are TRBV27 and TRBJ2-1, with 9 bases that match TRBD2. This CDR3 has 13 amino acids. J lost 14 bases, V lost 3 bases, and 8 bases had no gene match. Germline CDR1 reads MNHEY; CDR2 reads SMNVEV (reference sequence). The CDR3 sequence is CASSLFGREGKFF. The CDR3 coding sequence is TGTGCCAGCAGTTTGTTTGGGCGGGAGGGTAAGTTCTTC.

This chain uses TRBV18 with TRBJ2-7; 7 bases are a match to TRBD1. V was clipped by 5 bases and J by 3 bases; unmatched bases: 7. The CDR3 contains 14 residues. Per the germline V gene, CDR1 is KGHSH and CDR2 is LQKENI. The CDR3 coding sequence is TGTGCCAGCTCAGGGGACAGCGCATACTACGAGCAGTACTTC. Protein sequence: CASSGDSAYYEQYF.

This rearrangement joins TRBV6-6 to TRBJ1-2, with 8 positions matching TRBD1. Looked up from germline, CDR1 is MNHNY and CDR2 is SVGAGI (reference sequence). The junction had 5 bases not matched to a gene; V was cut back by 7 bases and J by 4 bases. There are 13 residues in the CDR3. The CDR3: CASTPDRGYGYTF. The CDR3 bases are TGTGCCAGCACCCCTGACAGGGGCTATGGCTACACCTTC.

V is TRBV5-1 and J is TRBJ2-2; D might be TRBD2 (5 bases). V shed 4 bases and J shed 2 bases, with 12 bases lying between them. The CDR3 runs 15 residues. Germline lookup yields CDR1 SGHRS and CDR2 YFSETQ. CDR3 DNA sequence: TGCGCCAGCAGCCCCCAGCGGAGTAACACCGGGGAGCTGTTTTTT. This translates into CASSPQRSNTGELFF.

The V gene is TRBV5-4, the J gene TRBJ1-2; 7 bases are shared with TRBD1. This CDR3 comprises 13 residues. Per the germline V gene, CDR1 is SGHNT and CDR2 is YYREEE (reference sequence). J gave up 4 bases and V 2 bases, and 2 bases lay outside the gene matches. The chain's CDR3 is CASSFGTAYGYTF. The CDR3 DNA follows: TGTGCCAGCAGCTTCGGGACAGCCTATGGCTACACCTTC.

The V call is TRBV27, the J call TRBJ1-2; 10 nucleotides align to TRBD1. This CDR3 comprises 13 residues. V lost 5 bases to trimming and J lost 5 bases; unmatched junction nucleotides: 2. Germline values: CDR1 MNHEY, CDR2 SMNVEV (reference sequence). CDR3 nucleotides: TGTGCCAGCAGTCGGGACAGGGGTTATGGCTACACCTTC. Translated: CASSRDRGYGYTF.

V and J are TRBV7-2 and TRBJ2-2, with TRBD2 matching 7 bases. The CDR3 is made up of 16 amino acids. The V and J ends lost 3 bases and 1 base, in that order; junction bases with no gene match: 5. In germline, CDR1 is SGHTA, CDR2 FQGNSA. The CDR3: CASSFRGGWNTGELFF. CDR3 DNA sequence: TGTGCCAGCAGCTTCCGCGGGGGATGGAACACCGGGGAGCTGTTTTTT.

The gene calls are TRBV5-8 and TRBJ1-5; 10 bases map to TRBD1. Per the germline V gene, CDR1 is SGHTS and CDR2 is YDEGEE. The CDR3 is 16 amino acids. With V trimmed by 0 bases and J by 6 bases, 6 bases remained unmatched. The DNA for the CDR3 is TGTGCCAGCAGCTTGGCCGGGACAGGGGTTTTTCAGCCCCAGCATTTT. Protein product: CASSLAGTGVFQPQHF.

This chain links TRBV5-1 with TRBJ1-4, with D perhaps matching TRBD1 (6 bases). The CDR3 runs 15 residues. Germline V gives CDR1 SGHRS, CDR2 YFSETQ. The germline V and J ends were trimmed by 0 bases and 5 bases, with 11 bases remaining between them. CDR3: CASSLEGQINEKLFF. DNA of the CDR3: TGCGCCAGCAGCTTGGAAGGACAGATCAATGAAAAACTGTTTTTT. The full variable domain, completed using reference TRBV5-1 and TRBJ1-4, is KAGVTQTPRYLIKTRGQQVTLSCSPISGHRSVSWYQQTPGQGLQFLFEYFSETQRNKGNFPGRFSGRQFSNSRSEMNVSTLELGDSALYLCASSLEGQINEKLFFGSGTQLSVL.

This chain connects TRBV5-1 to TRBJ2-7; 8 bases are shared with TRBD2. Unmatched junction bases numbered 13, after V lost 5 bases and J lost 3 bases. Germline CDR1 SGHRS, CDR2 YFSETQ. The CDR3 spans 16 residues. The CDR3 nucleotides are TGCGCCAGCAGTCAATCACCCCCGGGACTAGGCTACGAGCAGTACTTC. Translation: CASSQSPPGLGYEQYF.

This clone has a single count. V usage is TRBV9 and J usage is TRBJ2-3; 9 bases fit TRBD1. After removal of 4 bases from V and 7 bases from J, the junction contained 13 bases not matched to a gene. Looked up from germline, CDR1 is SGDLS and CDR2 is YYNGEE. The CDR3 sequence is 16 residues long. The CDR3 loop reads CASSLRRDRAGNTQYF. Written as DNA, the CDR3 is TGTGCCAGCAGCCTCCGCAGGGACAGGGCCGGGAATACGCAGTATTTT.

The chain employs TRBV7-8 and TRBJ1-2; possible D gene TRBD1, 6 bases. V gave up 5 bases and J gave up 3 bases, with 7 bases separating them. CDR1 and CDR2 from the germline V gene are SGHVS and FQNEAQ. This CDR3 is built from 12 residues. The CDR3 sequence: CASSPGDYGYTF. The CDR3 bases are TGTGCCAGCAGCCCAGGGGACTATGGCTACACCTTC.

V and J are TRBV7-3 and TRBJ1-1; a possible D gene is TRBD1 (5 bases). The V gene lost 8 bases and the J gene lost 3 bases, with 13 bases spanning the gap. CDR3 length: 13 amino acids. Per germline, CDR1 SGHTA and CDR2 FQGTGA. The CDR3 region has the DNA TGTGCCAGCCCCAGGGTAATGGACACTGAAGCTTTCTTT. It translates to CASPRVMDTEAFF.

The genes are TRBV2 and TRBJ1-2, with 10 bases matching TRBD1. This CDR3 region has 15 residues. J lost 5 bases, V lost 6 bases, and 9 bases had no gene match. Germline V lookup: CDR1 SNHLY, CDR2 FYNNEI. CDR3 amino acids: CASSERQGALYGYTF. As DNA, the CDR3 is TGTGCCAGCAGCGAACGACAGGGGGCTCTTTATGGCTACACCTTC.

The sample holds one count of this clone. The V gene is TRBV7-2, the J gene TRBJ1-1; D is possibly TRBD1 (5 bases). V was trimmed by 5 bases and J by 1 base, leaving 14 bases between them. The CDR3 totals 15 residues. Germline V gene sequence: CDR1 SGHTA, CDR2 FQGNSA. Written as DNA, the CDR3 is TGTGCCAGCAGCCGGGGAGGGGCGGGGAACACTGAAGCTTTCTTT. Residues: CASSRGGAGNTEAFF.

This clone was seen more than once but under ten times. The chain employs TRBV5-5 and TRBJ1-3, with TRBD1 as a possible D gene (5 bases). The V gene lost 3 bases and the J gene lost 2 bases, with 18 bases spanning the gap. This CDR3 is 17 amino acids long. CDR1 is SGHKS, CDR2 YYEKEE, per germline (reference sequence). The CDR3 protein is CASSWRPEQGAGNTIYF. The CDR3, as DNA: TGTGCCAGCAGCTGGCGACCTGAGCAGGGCGCTGGAAACACCATATATTTT.